Listed below are T cell receptor beta chains from one sample, sequenced in a study of shared clonotypes between healthy human individuals. The data were produced by immunoSEQ multiplex PCR, yet TCRdb's version contains in-frame clones alone and is incomplete. Of approximately 2.3 million clones listed, roughly 93% are singletons. The sequencing input was naive CD4+ T cells from PBMCs. The receptors were sampled from a man between 18 and 35 years old in good health. Some clones in this sample may be carry-over from other donors' samples. Both conserved end residues are part of each CDR3. A D gene is named only where the DNA matches it firmly. Clone size appears in some rows only: once, few, many, or a class for an expanded clone.

TRBJ2-4 NA NA TRBV7-9 TGTGCCAGCAGGCCGGACGGACCAGCCAAAAACATTCAGTACTTC CASRPDGPAKNIQYF
TRBJ1-4 NA NA TRBV7-9 TGTGCCAGCAGCTTTCGGGGGGGCAAAGGAAAACTGTTTTTT CASSFRGGKGKLFF
TRBJ2-2 NA NA TRBV6-5 TGTGCCAGCAGTACCGGACAGAAAAGGAGCGGGGAGCTGTTTTTT CASSTGQKRSGELFF
TRBJ2-7 TRBD1 NA TRBV7-9 TGTGCCAGCAGGACAGGGGTCGACGAGCAGTACTTC CASRTGVDEQYF
TRBJ2-7 TRBD1 NA TRBV6-4 TGTGCCAGCAGTGACTCCCAGGACAGGGGTCTCTACGAGCAGTACTTC CASSDSQDRGLYEQYF
TRBJ1-5 TRBD1 NA TRBV30 TGTGCCTGGAGTCGGGACAGGGGGGGAAAGCAGCCCCAGCATTTT CAWSRDRGGKQPQHF
TRBJ2-2 NA NA TRBV29-1 TGCAGCGCCCAAAGGGCGGGGGCTTACACCGGGGAGCTGTTTTTT CSAQRAGAYTGELFF
TRBJ1-2 NA few TRBV2 TGTGCCAGCAATAGGGACGGCCCTAACTATGGCTACACCTTC CASNRDGPNYGYTF
TRBJ1-2 NA NA TRBV28 TGTGCCAGCAGTTTGGGGGGGGCCCCCATGGGCTACACCTTC CASSLGGAPMGYTF
TRBJ1-1 NA NA TRBV6-1 TGTGCCAGCAGCGGTAGGCGGGGTATGAACACTGAAGCTTTCTTT CASSGRRGMNTEAFF
TRBJ2-4 TRBD1 NA TRBV30 TGTGCCTGGTGCCTCCGGGACAGGGGCGCCAAAAACATTCAGTACTTC CAWCLRDRGAKNIQYF
TRBJ2-7 TRBD2 NA TRBV28 TGTGCCAGCATTACTAGCGGGAGAGGTTTCGAGCAGTACTTC CASITSGRGFEQYF
TRBJ1-5 TRBD1 NA TRBV4-1 TGCGCCAGCAGCCAAGATTCCTTTCGACAGGGGCTCGGGAGCAATCAGCCCCAGCATTTT CASSQDSFRQGLGSNQPQHF
TRBJ1-1 NA NA TRBV19 TGTGCCAGTAGGTGGGACGACTTGAACACTGAAGCTTTCTTT CASRWDDLNTEAFF
TRBJ2-3 NA NA TRBV28 TGTGCCAGCAGTTCACCCGTACAGGCGGATACGCAGTATTTT CASSSPVQADTQYF
TRBJ1-2 NA NA TRBV7-9 TGTGCCAGCAGCTTAAGGGATAACTATGGCTACACCTTC CASSLRDNYGYTF
TRBJ2-7 NA NA TRBV29-1 TGCAGCGCTGGGGCAGTGTTGGGTGACGAGCAGTACTTC CSAGAVLGDEQYF
TRBJ2-7 NA NA TRBV27 TGTGCCAGCAGTTTAGGGACCCACTACGAGCAGTACTTC CASSLGTHYEQYF
TRBJ1-1 NA NA TRBV30 TGTGCCTGCGGCCCCCGGGCCACTGAAGCTTTCTTT CACGPRATEAFF
TRBJ1-2 TRBD1 NA TRBV29-1 TGCAGCGTTGAATGGAAACAGGGGAGGGGTGGCTACACCTTC CSVEWKQGRGGYTF
TRBJ1-2 NA NA TRBV6-1 TGTGCCAGCAGTGAACGCGAGGACTATGGCTACACCTTC CASSEREDYGYTF
TRBJ1-1 NA few TRBV6-6 TGTGCCAGCAGTTACGGGTGGGACACTGAAGCTTTCTTT CASSYGWDTEAFF
TRBJ1-2 NA NA TRBV9 TGTGCCAGCAGCGTAGGTCCTGGTTATGGCTACACCTTC CASSVGPGYGYTF
TRBJ1-4 NA once TRBV28 TGTGCCAGCAGTTTAACCGGGTCCCTTAATGAAAAACTGTTTTTT CASSLTGSLNEKLFF
TRBJ1-2 TRBD1 once TRBV5-4 TGTGCCAGCAGCTTGGGACAGGGGGCGGGCGACTATGGCTACACCTTC CASSLGQGAGDYGYTF
TRBJ2-1 NA NA TRBV28 TGTGCCAGCAGTTTATTTCCTCCATTGAAAAAAAGTCTCAATGAGCAGTTCTTC CASSLFPPLKKSLNEQFF
TRBJ2-1 TRBD2 NA TRBV15 TGTGCCACCAGCAGAGCTACGGGCATAGCGGGGAACAATGAGCAGTTCTTC CATSRATGIAGNNEQFF
TRBJ1-3 TRBD1 NA TRBV15 TGTGCCACCAGCAGACAACAGGGGGCCTCTGGAAACACCATATATTTT CATSRQQGASGNTIYF
TRBJ2-2 NA NA TRBV6-1 TGTGCCAGCAGTGAACCGCCGGCGGGGGGGGAGCTGTTTTTT CASSEPPAGGELFF
TRBJ2-7 NA NA TRBV7-6 TGTGCCAGCAGCTTCCCACCCGGGACCCCAACCTACGAGCAGTACTTC CASSFPPGTPTYEQYF
TRBJ1-4 NA NA TRBV2 TGTGCCAGCAGTGAAGAAAGTACAGGGCTGGGTGAAAAACTGTTTTTT CASSEESTGLGEKLFF
TRBJ2-7 TRBD2 NA TRBV27 TGTGCCAGCAGTCGACCGGGACTAGCGGGAGGGCGTTCCTACGAGCAGTACTTC CASSRPGLAGGRSYEQYF
TRBJ2-1 NA NA TRBV5-1 TGCGCCAGCAGCTTCATGGCCCGCTTGGACAATGAGCAGTTCTTC CASSFMARLDNEQFF
TRBJ1-1 TRBD1 NA TRBV5-1 TGCGCCAGCGGAGAACAGGGGGCTGACACTGAAGCTTTCTTT CASGEQGADTEAFF
TRBJ2-3 TRBD2 NA TRBV5-1 TGCGCCAGCAGCCTGGGGGGCCTAGCGGGAGGGATCTCTGATACGCAGTATTTT CASSLGGLAGGISDTQYF
TRBJ2-3 TRBD1 once TRBV19 TGTGCCAGTAGTACACGGACAGGGCAGGGCACAGATACGCAGTATTTT CASSTRTGQGTDTQYF
TRBJ2-5 TRBD2 NA TRBV13 TGTGCCAGCAGCTCAAGCGGGAGGGGAGAGACCCAGTACTTC CASSSSGRGETQYF
TRBJ2-1 TRBD1 NA TRBV9 TGTGCCAGCAGCGTAGCGTCACAGGGGGCAAGTAATGAGCAGTTCTTC CASSVASQGASNEQFF
TRBJ2-7 NA NA TRBV7-2 TGTGCCAGCAGCTTGTGGCGACTTGGTGAGCAGTACTTC CASSLWRLGEQYF
TRBJ2-1 TRBD2 NA TRBV9 TGTGCCAGCAGCGTAGGGACTAGCGGGAGGGCCTGGATGGATTACAATGAGCAGTTCTTC CASSVGTSGRAWMDYNEQFF
TRBJ2-5 TRBD1 NA TRBV2 TGTGCCAGCAGTGCGAACAGGGGTCGCCAAGAGACCCAGTACTTC CASSANRGRQETQYF
TRBJ2-7 TRBD2 NA TRBV28 TGTGCCAGCAGTTTACCACTAGCGGGAGGGCCCTACGAGCAGTACTTC CASSLPLAGGPYEQYF
TRBJ1-2 TRBD1 NA TRBV27 TGTGCCAGCAGTGGACGAACAGGGGTCGAAGGGTATGGCTACACCTTC CASSGRTGVEGYGYTF
TRBJ2-5 NA NA TRBV5-4 TGTGCCAGCAGCCCCGGAGATCACAGTCAAGAGACCCAGTACTTC CASSPGDHSQETQYF
TRBJ2-2 TRBD2 NA TRBV5-1 TGCGCCAGCAGCTTGGCTCGGTGGAGCGGGACCACCGGGGAGCTGTTTTTT CASSLARWSGTTGELFF
TRBJ1-5 NA NA TRBV6-1 TGTGCCTGCGGAAGGGGGGTGAACCAGCCCCAGCATTTT CACGRGVNQPQHF
TRBJ2-5 NA NA TRBV7-2 TGTGCCAGCAGCTTAGAAGCAGGGGGGTTCGAGACCCAGTACTTC CASSLEAGGFETQYF
TRBJ2-1 NA NA TRBV11-2 TGTGCCAGCAGCTTAGACCTGAGCTCCTACAATGAGCAGTTCTTC CASSLDLSSYNEQFF
TRBJ2-5 NA once TRBV9 TGTGCCAGCAGCCCCCTCCGGGATTCTCAAGAGACCCAGTACTTC CASSPLRDSQETQYF
TRBJ2-7 TRBD1 NA TRBV2 TGTGCCAGCAGTGACGGGGGACAGGAGCCCTACGAGCAGTACTTC CASSDGGQEPYEQYF
TRBJ2-2 NA NA TRBV28 TGTGCCAGCAGTTTAGGGGCAGGAGCGAACACCGGGGAGCTGTTTTTT CASSLGAGANTGELFF
TRBJ2-1 TRBD1 NA TRBV27 TGTGCCAGCAGTTTATCTCGGGACAGGATTAACAATGAGCAGTTCTTC CASSLSRDRINNEQFF